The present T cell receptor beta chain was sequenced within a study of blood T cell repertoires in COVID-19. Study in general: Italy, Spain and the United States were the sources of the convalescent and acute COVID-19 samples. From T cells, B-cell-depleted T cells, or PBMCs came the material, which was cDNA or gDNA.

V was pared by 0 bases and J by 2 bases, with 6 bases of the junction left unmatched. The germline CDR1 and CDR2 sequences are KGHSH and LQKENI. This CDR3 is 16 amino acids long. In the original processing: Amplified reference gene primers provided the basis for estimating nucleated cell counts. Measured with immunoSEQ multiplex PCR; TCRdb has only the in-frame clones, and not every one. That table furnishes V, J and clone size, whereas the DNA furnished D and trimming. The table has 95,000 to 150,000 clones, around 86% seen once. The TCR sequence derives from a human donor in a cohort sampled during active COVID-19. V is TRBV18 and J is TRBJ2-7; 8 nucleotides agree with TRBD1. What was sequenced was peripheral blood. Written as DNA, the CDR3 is TGTGCCAGCTCACCACCTCTTGGGACAGGTCCCTACGAGCAGTACTTC. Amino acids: CASSPPLGTGPYEQYF.